The sequence of this T cell receptor (beta chain) was determined in a study of cytomegalovirus exposure and HLA in healthy donors. Study outcomes and limitations: Productive status was seen about 90% or about 30% of the time for most TCR beta V segments in an earlier analysis.

Germline loops: CDR1 MNHEY, CDR2 SMNVEV (reference sequence). The junction had 8 bases not matched to a gene; V was cut back by 6 bases and J by 6 bases. This CDR3 has 14 amino acids. As concerns this clone: Its antigen is undetermined.

PCR involved 60 Vbeta and 13 Jbeta primers. Data came from immunoSEQ multiplex PCR; TCRdb stores just in-frame clones and leaves some out. Among roughly 120,000 clones listed, 77% were seen once. The sequenced material came from PBMCs. This receptor was identified in a woman aged 40 to 49 in good health and CMV-seropositive. J is TRBJ1-2 and V is TRBV27; 9 nucleotides align to TRBD1. The CDR3 nucleotides are TGTGCCAGCAGACAAACAGGGGGCGGACATGGCTACACCTTC. Residues: CASRQTGGGHGYTF.